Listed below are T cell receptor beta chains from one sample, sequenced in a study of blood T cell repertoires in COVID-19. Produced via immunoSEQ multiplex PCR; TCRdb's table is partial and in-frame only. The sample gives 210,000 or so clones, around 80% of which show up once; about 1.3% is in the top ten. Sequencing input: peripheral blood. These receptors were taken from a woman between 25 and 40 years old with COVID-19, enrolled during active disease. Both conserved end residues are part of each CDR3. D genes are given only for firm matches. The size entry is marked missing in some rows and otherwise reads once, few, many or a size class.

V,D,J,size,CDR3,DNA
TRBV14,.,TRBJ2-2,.,CASSHRLVLGELFF,TGTGCCAGCAGCCACCGACTAGTCCTTGGGGAGCTGTTTTTT
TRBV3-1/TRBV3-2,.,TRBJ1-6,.,CASSRRQGTNSPLHF,TGTGCCAGCAGCCGTCGTCAGGGGACTAATTCACCCCTCCACTTT
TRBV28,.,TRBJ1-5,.,CASSLLDSNQPQHF,TGTGCCAGCAGTTTATTAGATAGCAATCAGCCCCAGCATTTT
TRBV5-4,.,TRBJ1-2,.,CASSLSRAPTGYTF,TGTGCCAGCAGCTTGAGTAGAGCACCAACGGGCTACACCTTC
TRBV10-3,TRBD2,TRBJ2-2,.,CAISEPLAGVSGTGELFF,TGTGCCATCAGTGAGCCACTAGCGGGAGTGTCGGGGACCGGGGAGCTGTTTTTT
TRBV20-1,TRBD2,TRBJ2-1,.,CSASKAGAMTEQFF,TGCAGTGCTAGTAAAGCGGGGGCTATGACTGAGCAGTTCTTC
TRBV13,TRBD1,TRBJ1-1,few,CASSSGGTGAPMNTEAFF,TGTGCCAGCAGCTCAGGGGGGACAGGGGCGCCTATGAACACTGAAGCTTTCTTT
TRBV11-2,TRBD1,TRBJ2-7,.,CASRGQGFFWEQYF,TGTGCCAGCAGGGGACAGGGTTTCTTTTGGGAGCAGTACTTC
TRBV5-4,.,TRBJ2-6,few,CASSLVGSGANVLTF,TGTGCCAGCAGCTTGGTCGGCTCTGGGGCCAACGTCCTGACTTTC
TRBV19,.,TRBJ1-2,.,CASSIATQSGGGYTF,TGTGCCAGTAGTATCGCAACTCAATCGGGAGGTGGCTACACCTTC
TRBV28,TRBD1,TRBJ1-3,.,CASWDSSGNTIYF,TGTGCCAGCTGGGACAGCTCTGGAAACACCATATATTTT
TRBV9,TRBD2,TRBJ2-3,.,CASSALERLAGADTQYF,TGTGCCAGCAGCGCCCTAGAAAGACTAGCGGGAGCAGATACGCAGTATTTT
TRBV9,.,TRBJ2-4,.,CASSAQTYPNIQYF,TGTGCCAGCAGCGCCCAGACATACCCGAACATTCAGTACTTC
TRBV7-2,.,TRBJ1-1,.,CASSLMEDTEAFF,TGTGCCAGCAGCTTAATGGAGGACACTGAAGCTTTCTTT
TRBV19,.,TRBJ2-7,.,CASRPGSSYEQYF,TGTGCCAGTAGGCCTGGGAGCTCCTACGAGCAGTACTTC
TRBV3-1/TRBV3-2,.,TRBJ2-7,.,CASSRASADYEQYF,TGTGCCAGCAGCCGGGCTAGCGCCGACTACGAGCAGTACTTC
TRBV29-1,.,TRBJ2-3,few,CSVLAAGIITDTQYF,TGCAGCGTCCTCGCGGCAGGGATCATCACAGATACGCAGTATTTT
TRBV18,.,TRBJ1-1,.,CASSPPSGGEAFF,TGTGCCAGCTCACCACCGTCGGGAGGTGAAGCTTTCTTT
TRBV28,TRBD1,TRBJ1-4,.,CAGRGTGEEKLFF,TGTGCCGGGCGTGGGACAGGGGAAGAAAAACTGTTTTTT
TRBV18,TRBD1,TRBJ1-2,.,CASSQSPKGAQVDGYTF,TGTGCCAGCTCACAATCCCCAAAGGGGGCGCAAGTCGATGGCTACACCTTC
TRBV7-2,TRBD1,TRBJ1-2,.,CASSLSPGGGYTF,TGTGCCAGCAGCTTAAGCCCAGGGGGCGGCTACACCTTC
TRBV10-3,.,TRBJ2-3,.,CAISESKRGTDTQYF,TGTGCCATCAGTGAGTCGAAACGGGGAACAGATACGCAGTATTTT
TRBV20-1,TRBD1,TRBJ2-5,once,CSARGGETQYF,TGCAGTGCTCGAGGGGGCGAGACCCAGTACTTC
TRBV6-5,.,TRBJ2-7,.,CASSYYPGNEQYF,TGTGCCAGCAGTTACTACCCAGGGAACGAGCAGTACTTC
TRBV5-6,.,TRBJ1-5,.,CASSLAVSRDSNQPQHF,TGTGCCAGCAGCCTAGCAGTTAGCCGCGATAGCAATCAGCCCCAGCATTTT
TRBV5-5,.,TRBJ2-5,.,CASSSPGSDFPETQYF,TGTGCCAGCAGCTCGCCGGGATCGGACTTTCCAGAGACCCAGTACTTC